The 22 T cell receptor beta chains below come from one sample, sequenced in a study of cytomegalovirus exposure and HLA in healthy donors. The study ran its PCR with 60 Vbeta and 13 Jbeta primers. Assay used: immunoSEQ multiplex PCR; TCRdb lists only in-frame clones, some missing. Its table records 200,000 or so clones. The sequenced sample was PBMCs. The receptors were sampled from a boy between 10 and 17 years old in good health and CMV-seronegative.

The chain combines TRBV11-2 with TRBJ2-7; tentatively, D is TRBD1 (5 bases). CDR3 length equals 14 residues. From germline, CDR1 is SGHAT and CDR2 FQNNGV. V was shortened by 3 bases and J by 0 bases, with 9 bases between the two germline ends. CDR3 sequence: CASSFQGNSYEQYF. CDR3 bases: TGTGCCAGCAGCTTTCAGGGAAACTCCTACGAGCAGTACTTC.

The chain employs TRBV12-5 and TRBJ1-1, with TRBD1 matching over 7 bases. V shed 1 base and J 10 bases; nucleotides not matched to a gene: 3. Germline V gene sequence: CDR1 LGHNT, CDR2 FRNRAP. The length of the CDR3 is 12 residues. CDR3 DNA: TGTGCTAGTGGTTTGGAAGGGGGCACAGCTTTCTTT. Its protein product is CASGLEGGTAFF.

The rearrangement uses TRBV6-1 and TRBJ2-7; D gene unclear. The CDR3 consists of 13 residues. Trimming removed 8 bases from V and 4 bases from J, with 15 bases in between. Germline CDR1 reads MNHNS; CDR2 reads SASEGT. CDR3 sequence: CASRVSSGYEQYF. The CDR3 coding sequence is TGTGCCAGCCGGGTCTCGTCGGGTTACGAGCAGTACTTC.

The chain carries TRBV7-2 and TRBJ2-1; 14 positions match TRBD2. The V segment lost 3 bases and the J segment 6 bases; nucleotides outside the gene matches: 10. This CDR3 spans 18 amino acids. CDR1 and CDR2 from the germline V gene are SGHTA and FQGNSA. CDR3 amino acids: CASSFHPTGLAGGNEQFF. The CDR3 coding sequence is TGTGCCAGCAGCTTTCATCCCACAGGACTAGCGGGGGGCAATGAGCAGTTCTTC.

The CDR3 nucleotides read TGTGCCAGCTCACCCCCCGGGTCCTCGGCAAAACTGTTTTTT. Translating gives CASSPPGSSAKLFF. The chain is built from TRBV18 and TRBJ1-4; D is ambiguous. V lost 3 bases and J 10 bases, leaving 15 bases between the germline ends. The CDR3 loop spans 14 amino acids. Germline CDR1 KGHSH, CDR2 LQKENI.

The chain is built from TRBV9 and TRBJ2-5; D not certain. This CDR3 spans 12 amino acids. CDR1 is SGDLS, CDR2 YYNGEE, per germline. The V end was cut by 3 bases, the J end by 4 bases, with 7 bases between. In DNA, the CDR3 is TGTGCCAGCAGCGCCCTAGGAGAGACCCAGTACTTC. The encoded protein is CASSALGETQYF. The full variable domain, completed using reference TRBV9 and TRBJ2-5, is DSGVTQTPKHLITATGQRVTLRCSPRSGDLSVYWYQQSLDQGLQFLIQYYNGEERAKGNILERFSAQQFPDLHSELNLSSLELGDSALYFCASSALGETQYFGPGTRLLVL.

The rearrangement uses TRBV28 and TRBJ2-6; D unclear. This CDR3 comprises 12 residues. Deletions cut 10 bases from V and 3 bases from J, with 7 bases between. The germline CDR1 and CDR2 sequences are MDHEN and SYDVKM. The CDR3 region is CATGDGANVLTF. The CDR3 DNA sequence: TGTGCCACTGGAGATGGGGCCAACGTCCTGACTTTC.

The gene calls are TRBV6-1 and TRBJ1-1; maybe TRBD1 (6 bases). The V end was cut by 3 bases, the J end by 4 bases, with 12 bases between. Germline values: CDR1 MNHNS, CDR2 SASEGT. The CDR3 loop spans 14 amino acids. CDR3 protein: CASSDYRVATEAFF. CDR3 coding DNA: TGTGCCAGCAGTGACTACAGGGTAGCCACTGAAGCTTTCTTT.

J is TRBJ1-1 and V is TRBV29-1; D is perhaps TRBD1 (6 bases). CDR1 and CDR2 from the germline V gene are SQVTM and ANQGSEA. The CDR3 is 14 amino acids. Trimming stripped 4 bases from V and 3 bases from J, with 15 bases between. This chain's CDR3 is CSVVYTRGDTEAFF. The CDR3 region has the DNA TGCAGCGTTGTTTACACCAGGGGCGACACTGAAGCTTTCTTT.

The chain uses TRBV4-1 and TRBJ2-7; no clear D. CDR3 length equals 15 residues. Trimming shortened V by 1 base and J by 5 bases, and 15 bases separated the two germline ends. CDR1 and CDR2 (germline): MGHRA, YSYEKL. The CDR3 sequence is CASSQGSQALHEQYF. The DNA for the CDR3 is TGCGCCAGCAGCCAAGGCTCTCAGGCATTACACGAGCAGTACTTC.

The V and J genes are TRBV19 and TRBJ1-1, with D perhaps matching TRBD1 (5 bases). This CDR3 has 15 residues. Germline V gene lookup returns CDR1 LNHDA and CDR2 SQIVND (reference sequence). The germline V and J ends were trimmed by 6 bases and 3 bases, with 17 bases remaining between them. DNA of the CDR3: TGTGCCAGTAGACTATCGGGGGGAGGGGACACTGAAGCTTTCTTT. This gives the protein CASRLSGGGDTEAFF.

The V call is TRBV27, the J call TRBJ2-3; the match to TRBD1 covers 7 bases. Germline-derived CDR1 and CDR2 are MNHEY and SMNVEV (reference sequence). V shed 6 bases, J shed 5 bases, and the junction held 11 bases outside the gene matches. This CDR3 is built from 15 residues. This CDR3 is CASSSGTAFIDTQYF. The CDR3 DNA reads TGTGCCAGCAGCTCGGGGACAGCTTTCATAGATACGCAGTATTTT.

The CDR3, as DNA: TGCGCCAGCAGACCGGACAGCCCTGCCTACGAGCAGTACTTC. It is translated as CASRPDSPAYEQYF. J is TRBJ2-7 and V is TRBV5-1; perhaps TRBD1 as D (6 bases). V gave up 5 bases and J gave up 2 bases, with 14 bases separating them. CDR1 is SGHRS and CDR2 is YFSETQ in the germline V gene. The CDR3 spans 14 residues.

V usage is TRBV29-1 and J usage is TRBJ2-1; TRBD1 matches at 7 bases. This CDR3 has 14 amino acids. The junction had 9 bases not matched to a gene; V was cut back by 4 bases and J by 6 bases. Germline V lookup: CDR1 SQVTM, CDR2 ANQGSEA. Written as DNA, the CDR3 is TGCAGCGTTGTCAGCTGGACAGGTGGCAATGAGCAGTTCTTC. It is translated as CSVVSWTGGNEQFF.

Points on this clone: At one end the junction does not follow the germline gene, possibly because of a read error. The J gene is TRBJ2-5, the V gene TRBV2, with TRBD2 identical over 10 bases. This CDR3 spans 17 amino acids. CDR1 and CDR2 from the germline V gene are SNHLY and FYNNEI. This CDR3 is CVSRAGTSAVSQETQYF. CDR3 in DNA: TGTGTCAGCAGGGCCGGGACTAGCGCAGTCTCCCAAGAGACCCAGTACTTC.

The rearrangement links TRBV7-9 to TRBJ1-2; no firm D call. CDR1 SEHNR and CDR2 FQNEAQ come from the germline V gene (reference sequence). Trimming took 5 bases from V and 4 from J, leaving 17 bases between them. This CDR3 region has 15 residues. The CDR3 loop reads CASSPPGPRGYGYTF. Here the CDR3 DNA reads TGTGCCAGCAGCCCACCGGGTCCTCGGGGCTATGGCTACACCTTC.

The CDR3 sequence: CASSVAVGDTQYF. The CDR3 nucleotides read TGTGCCAGCAGCGTAGCTGTCGGAGATACGCAGTATTTT. The gene calls are TRBV9 and TRBJ2-3; unclear D gene. V was shortened by 0 bases and J by 5 bases, with 7 bases between the two germline ends. This CDR3 has 13 residues. Per the germline V gene, CDR1 is SGDLS and CDR2 is YYNGEE.

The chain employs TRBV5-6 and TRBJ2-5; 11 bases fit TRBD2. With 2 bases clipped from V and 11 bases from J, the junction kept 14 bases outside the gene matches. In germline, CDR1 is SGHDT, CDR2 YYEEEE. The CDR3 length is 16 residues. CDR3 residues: CASSLGLGTSGSEQYF. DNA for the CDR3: TGTGCCAGCAGCTTAGGACTCGGGACTAGCGGCTCGGAGCAGTACTTC.

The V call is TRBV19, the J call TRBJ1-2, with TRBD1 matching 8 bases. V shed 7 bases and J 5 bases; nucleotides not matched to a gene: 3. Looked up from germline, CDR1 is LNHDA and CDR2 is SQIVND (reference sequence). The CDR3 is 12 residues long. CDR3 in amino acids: CASMDRVYGYTF. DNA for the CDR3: TGTGCCAGTATGGACAGGGTATATGGCTACACCTTC.

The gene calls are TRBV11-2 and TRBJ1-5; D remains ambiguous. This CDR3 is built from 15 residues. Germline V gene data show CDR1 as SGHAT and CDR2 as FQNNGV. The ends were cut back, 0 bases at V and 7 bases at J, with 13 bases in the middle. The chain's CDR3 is CASSLDSTELQPQHF. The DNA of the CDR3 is TGTGCCAGCAGCTTAGATTCAACAGAATTGCAGCCCCAGCATTTT.

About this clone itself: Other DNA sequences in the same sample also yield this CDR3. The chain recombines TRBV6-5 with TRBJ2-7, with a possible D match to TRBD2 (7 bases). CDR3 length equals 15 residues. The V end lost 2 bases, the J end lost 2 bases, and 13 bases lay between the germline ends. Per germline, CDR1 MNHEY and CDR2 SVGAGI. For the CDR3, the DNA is TGTGCCAGCAGTTACGGTGCGGGGGCAACCTACGAGCAGTACTTC. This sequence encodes CASSYGAGATYEQYF.

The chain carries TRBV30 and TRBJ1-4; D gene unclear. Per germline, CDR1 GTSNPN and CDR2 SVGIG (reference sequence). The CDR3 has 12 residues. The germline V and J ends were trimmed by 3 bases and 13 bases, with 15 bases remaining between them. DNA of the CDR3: TGTGCCTGGAGAGAAGGACGGCGGGGACTGTTTTTT. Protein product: CAWREGRRGLFF.